The rows below give T cell receptor beta chains drawn from one sample of a study of T cell responses to AZD1222 COVID-19 vaccine. Some clones are missing from TCRdb's copy, which holds only in-frame ones; the method was immunoSEQ multiplex PCR. In the table there are 95,000 to 150,000 clones, around nine tenths of which are singletons. Material: peripheral blood, obtained on day 0 of MenACWY control vaccination. The receptor set was obtained from an adult in good health. Both conserved end residues are part of each CDR3. The D gene is left open where the match is weak. Some rows have no size entry. The others give once, few or many, or a class for an expanded clone.

abundance: once; j_gene: TRBJ1-6; v_gene: TRBV3-1/TRBV3-2; d_gene: .; CDR3aa: CASSRGDSPLHF; CDR3nt: TGTGCCAGCAGCCGGGGGGATTCACCCCTCCACTTT
abundance: once; j_gene: TRBJ2-5; v_gene: TRBV5-1; d_gene: TRBD1; CDR3aa: CASSKGQVRETQYF; CDR3nt: TGCGCCAGCAGCAAGGGACAGGTGAGGGAGACCCAGTACTTC
abundance: .; j_gene: TRBJ1-2; v_gene: TRBV2; d_gene: .; CDR3aa: CASSDSTGQLVSNYGYTF; CDR3nt: TGTGCCAGCAGTGACAGTACTGGACAGCTCGTCTCTAACTATGGCTACACCTTC
abundance: .; j_gene: TRBJ1-2; v_gene: TRBV12-3/TRBV12-4; d_gene: .; CDR3aa: CASSPGTAYGYTF; CDR3nt: TGTGCCAGCAGTCCGGGGACGGCTTATGGCTACACCTTC
abundance: once; j_gene: TRBJ1-2; v_gene: TRBV11-3; d_gene: .; CDR3aa: CASSEVRANYGYTF; CDR3nt: TGTGCCAGCAGCGAAGTACGGGCTAACTATGGCTACACCTTC
abundance: once; j_gene: TRBJ1-5; v_gene: TRBV6-2/TRBV6-3; d_gene: .; CDR3aa: CASSSSRDSNQPQHF; CDR3nt: TGTGCCAGCAGTTCCTCGCGGGATAGCAATCAGCCCCAGCATTTT
abundance: once; j_gene: TRBJ1-5; v_gene: TRBV30; d_gene: .; CDR3aa: CAWSYPGRGNQPQHF; CDR3nt: TGTGCCTGGAGTTATCCAGGGAGAGGCAATCAGCCCCAGCATTTT
abundance: .; j_gene: TRBJ2-3; v_gene: TRBV7-9; d_gene: .; CDR3aa: CASSLGIDTQYF; CDR3nt: TGTGCCAGCAGCTTAGGGATCGATACGCAGTATTTT
abundance: .; j_gene: TRBJ2-7; v_gene: TRBV12-3/TRBV12-4; d_gene: .; CDR3aa: CASTQRFSYEQYF; CDR3nt: TGTGCCAGCACCCAGCGGTTCTCCTACGAGCAGTACTTC
abundance: .; j_gene: TRBJ1-1; v_gene: TRBV29-1; d_gene: .; CDR3aa: CSVERGLDTEAFF; CDR3nt: TGCAGCGTTGAAAGGGGGTTGGACACTGAAGCTTTCTTT